This passage covers 11 T cell receptor beta chains from one sample sequenced in a study of blood T cell repertoires in COVID-19. The assay was immunoSEQ multiplex PCR, and TCRdb's table has in-frame clones only and misses some. The table shows tens of thousands of clones, with roughly 88% occurring only once. Sequencing was done on a sample of peripheral blood. The receptors here all came from a human donor in a cohort sampled during active COVID-19.

The genes are TRBV27 and TRBJ2-3; no firm D call. The CDR3 length is 14 residues. CDR1 is MNHEY, CDR2 SMNVEV, per germline (reference sequence). Trimming took 3 bases from V and 6 from J, leaving 13 bases between them. This chain's CDR3 is CASSFQSYGDTQYF. For the CDR3, the DNA is TGTGCCAGCAGTTTCCAGAGTTACGGGGATACGCAGTATTTT.

This clone was observed a few times. The chain recombines TRBV2 with TRBJ2-1; 7 nucleotides match TRBD1. Germline CDR1 is SNHLY and CDR2 is FYNNEI. The CDR3 length is 12 residues. Germline trimming cut 10 bases from V and 8 bases from J; bases unmatched to any gene: 8. The CDR3 DNA reads TGTGCCACCCGGTGGCAGGGGGATGAGCAGTTCTTC. It encodes CATRWQGDEQFF.

This chain connects TRBV5-1 to TRBJ1-1; the D gene is possibly TRBD1 (5 bases). Trimming pared 4 bases from V and 11 bases from J, leaving 18 bases between. CDR1 and CDR2 (germline): SGHRS, YFSETQ. The CDR3 consists of 13 residues. The CDR3 sequence: CASSQYGGTNAFF. The CDR3 DNA reads TGCGCCAGCAGCCAATACGGGGGTACGAACGCTTTCTTT.

The rearrangement links TRBV6-5 to TRBJ1-2; 7 bases are a match to TRBD1. Germline trimming cut 11 bases from V and 4 bases from J; bases unmatched to any gene: 4. The CDR3 length is 11 residues. The V gene's germline CDR1 is MNHEY and CDR2 SVGAGI. The CDR3 sequence: CAGGTAYGYTF. CDR3 nucleotides: TGTGCCGGGGGGACAGCCTATGGCTACACCTTC.

This clone appeared once. The chain uses TRBV5-4 and TRBJ2-2; possible D gene TRBD2, 5 bases. This CDR3 contains 15 residues. Deletions cut 0 bases from V and 7 bases from J, with 13 bases between. Looked up from germline, CDR1 is SGHNT and CDR2 is YYREEE (reference sequence). CDR3 sequence (DNA): TGTGCCAGCAGCTTGGCCGGGGTGGGTGACGGGGAGCTGTTTTTT. It codes for CASSLAGVGDGELFF.

The chain uses TRBV5-5 and TRBJ1-5; no definite D call. The CDR3 has 15 residues. Trimming removed 0 bases at V and 5 bases at J, with 12 bases between. CDR1 SGHKS and CDR2 YYEKEE come from the germline V gene (reference sequence). This chain's CDR3 is CASSLVGSQDQPQHF. The CDR3 nucleotides are TGTGCCAGCAGCTTGGTTGGGAGTCAGGATCAGCCCCAGCATTTT.

The chain is built from TRBV19 and TRBJ2-7; a weak D match, TRBD2 (6 bases). This CDR3 contains 15 residues. Trimming took 0 bases from V and 0 from J, leaving 9 bases between them. Germline values: CDR1 LNHDA, CDR2 SQIVND (reference sequence). The CDR3 DNA reads TGTGCCAGTAGTATAGATGGAGGGTCCTCCTACGAGCAGTACTTC. Its protein is CASSIDGGSSYEQYF.

The CDR3 DNA follows: TGTGCCAGCAGCCGACTAGATTACAATGAGCAGTTCTTC. Encoded protein: CASSRLDYNEQFF. The chain joins TRBV6-2 or TRBV6-3 to TRBJ2-1; D is perhaps TRBD2 (6 bases). With 6 bases removed from V and 4 bases from J, the gap between germline ends came to 10 bases. Looked up from germline, CDR1 is MNHEY and CDR2 is SVGEGT. The CDR3 is 13 residues long.

V usage is TRBV18 and J usage is TRBJ2-7, with TRBD1 identical over 7 bases. The CDR3 spans 14 residues. The V segment lost 3 bases and the J segment 3 bases; nucleotides outside the gene matches: 5. Germline V gene lookup returns CDR1 KGHSH and CDR2 LQKENI. This CDR3 reads CASSPNRDSYEQYF. The CDR3 nucleotides read TGTGCCAGCTCACCTAACCGGGACAGCTACGAGCAGTACTTC.

The CDR3 sequence: CASSRGGGARYYF. In nucleotides, the CDR3 is TGTGCCAGCAGCCGAGGAGGGGGCGCGAGGTATTATTTT. The V and J genes are TRBV7-9 and TRBJ2-3; D might be TRBD1 (7 bases). The CDR3 sequence is 13 residues long. CDR1 and CDR2 (germline): SEHNR, FQNEAQ (reference sequence). Trimming pared 5 bases from V and 15 bases from J, leaving 21 bases between.

The chain has TRBV5-1 and TRBJ2-7; tentatively, D is TRBD1 (6 bases). V lost 4 bases and J lost 5, with 22 bases in between. From germline, CDR1 is SGHRS and CDR2 YFSETQ. The CDR3 covers 16 residues. CDR3 bases: TGCGCCAGCAGCCTCCGAGACAGGTCGGGGTACGACGAGCAGTACTTC. Protein product: CASSLRDRSGYDEQYF.